This T cell receptor beta chain was observed in a study of neurological immune-mediated disorders. After removal of 0 bases from V and 2 bases from J, the junction contained 4 bases not matched to a gene. The CDR3 extends over 15 amino acids. Germline V gene lookup returns CDR1 SGHRS and CDR2 YFSETQ. Template-switch 5'RACE cDNA synthesis added a 10-nucleotide unique molecular identifier. A single run covered 15-18 subjects with over 170 million TCR-beta sequences. TCRdb re-called the 5' RACE reads through MiXCR, storing one row per CDR3 protein. The table shows tens of thousands of distinct CDR3 sequences, with 24% occurring only once. Time point noted: technical triplicate 2. The study built unsorted libraries from 2 million PBMCs kept at -80 C.

The chain has TRBV5-1 and TRBJ2-7, with TRBD1 matching over 8 bases. The sequencing sample was made of PBMCs. The sequence came from a man between 60 and 75 years old with HTLV-1-associated myelopathy (HAM/TSP). The DNA of the CDR3 is TGCGCCAGCAGCTTGGTCCCGGGACAGGCCTACGAGCAGTACTTC. Protein product: CASSLVPGQAYEQYF.